The 15 T cell receptor beta chains presented below share a single source sample, sequenced in a study of blood T cell repertoires in COVID-19. Measured with immunoSEQ multiplex PCR; TCRdb has only the in-frame clones, and not every one. This repertoire shows 70,000 to 100,000 clones, 88% found once; its top ten account for 8.1%. The sample was peripheral blood. These receptors all come from a woman in her 70s with acute or convalescent COVID-19.

A word on this clone: The limits of the CDR3 on the DNA are not certain, so only TCRdb's listed CDR3 is given. The V gene is TRBV21-1, the J gene TRBJ2-1; whether TRBD2, the table's D call, matches the DNA was not checked. TRBV21-1 is labeled a pseudogene. The CDR3 is 15 residues long, counting both termini. CDR3 region: CASSKALFGLGIKFF.

The V and J genes are TRBV4-2 and TRBJ2-5; a possible D gene is TRBD2 (6 bases). Germline CDR1 reads LGHNA; CDR2 reads YNFKEQ. Between the trimmed V and J ends, which lost 1 base and 7 bases, there was a span of 25 bases. This CDR3 comprises 18 residues. CDR3 sequence (DNA): TGTGCCAGCAGCCAAGGGGGAACGCAGGGAGGATTAAGCGGGACCCAGTACTTC. As protein: CASSQGGTQGGLSGTQYF.

The genes are TRBV7-9 and TRBJ2-1, with TRBD1 matching over 9 bases. The length of the CDR3 is 15 residues. Unmatched junction bases numbered 12, after V lost 7 bases and J lost 8 bases. Germline CDR1 and CDR2: SEHNR and FQNEAQ (reference sequence). CDR3 nucleotides: TGTGCCAGCACCCGGGGACAGGGTGGGTATTATGAGCAGTTCTTC. It translates to CASTRGQGGYYEQFF. Complete variable domain (other parts from reference TRBV7-9 and TRBJ2-1): DTGVSQNPRHKITKRGQNVTFRCDPISEHNRLYWYRQTLGQGPEFLTYFQNEAQLEKSRLLSDRFSAERPKGSFSTLEIQRTEQGDSAMYLCASTRGQGGYYEQFFGPGTRLTVL.

The chain is built from TRBV9 and TRBJ1-3, with D possibly being TRBD1 (6 bases). V lost 3 bases and J 2 bases, leaving 9 bases between the germline ends. Germline V gene data show CDR1 as SGDLS and CDR2 as YYNGEE. The CDR3 loop spans 14 amino acids. The CDR3 here is CASSDGTTGNTIYF. CDR3 bases: TGTGCCAGCAGCGATGGGACAACTGGAAACACCATATATTTT.

The chain uses TRBV3-1 (or the pseudogene TRBV3-2) and TRBJ1-5; D gene ambiguous. This CDR3 is 14 amino acids long. The V gene's germline CDR1 is LGHDT and CDR2 YNNKEL (reference sequence). The V gene lost 0 bases and the J gene lost 6 bases, with 9 bases spanning the gap. This chain's CDR3 is CASSQEPGGQPQHF. CDR3 bases: TGTGCCAGCAGCCAAGAGCCGGGAGGTCAGCCCCAGCATTTT.

The V and J genes are TRBV5-6 and TRBJ1-1; D may be TRBD1 (6 bases). Trimming left V 3 bases short and J 7 bases short, with 16 bases between. CDR1 is SGHDT, CDR2 YYEEEE, per germline. This CDR3 has 14 amino acids. CDR3 region: CASSWEQGGGEAFF. The CDR3 nucleotides are TGTGCCAGCAGCTGGGAACAGGGTGGAGGTGAAGCTTTCTTT.

As concerns this clone: Relative to the germline gene, one junction end is altered; a read error may explain this. V gene TRBV7-7 combines with J gene TRBJ2-5; D perhaps matches TRBD2 (6 bases). Germline V CDR1 and CDR2: SSHAT, FNYEAQ (reference sequence). The CDR3 runs 15 residues. In nucleotides, the CDR3 is TGTGCTAGCAGCCCCCCAAACGGGGGACAAGAGACCCAGTACTTC. It encodes CASSPPNGGQETQYF. The complete variable domain, with remaining parts taken from reference TRBV7-7 and TRBJ2-5, reads GAGVSQSPRYKVTKRGQDVTLRCDPISSHATLYWYQQALGQGPEFLTYFNYEAQPDKSGLPSDRFSAERPEGSISTLTIQRTEQRDSAMYRCASSPPNGGQETQYFGPGTRLLVL.

This chain connects TRBV5-1 to TRBJ1-1; possible D gene TRBD1, 5 bases. CDR3 length: 14 amino acids. Germline lookup yields CDR1 SGHRS and CDR2 YFSETQ. V was pared by 0 bases and J by 4 bases, with 10 bases between. The CDR3 nucleotides are TGCGCCAGCAGCTTGGTCGACAGCAGCACTGAAGCTTTCTTT. Protein sequence: CASSLVDSSTEAFF. Based on the CDR3 plus reference TRBV5-1 and TRBJ1-1, the full variable domain is KAGVTQTPRYLIKTRGQQVTLSCSPISGHRSVSWYQQTPGQGLQFLFEYFSETQRNKGNFPGRFSGRQFSNSRSEMNVSTLELGDSALYLCASSLVDSSTEAFFGQGTRLTVV.

This clone was seen a handful of times. The V and J genes are TRBV10-3 and TRBJ1-1; D is uncertain. The CDR3 loop spans 14 amino acids. Trimming removed 3 bases at V and 3 bases at J, with 11 bases between. CDR1 ENHRY and CDR2 SYGVKD come from the germline V gene. The CDR3 is CAISDTVSDTEAFF. In DNA, the CDR3 is TGTGCCATCAGTGATACTGTGAGCGACACTGAAGCTTTCTTT.

The V call is TRBV9, the J call TRBJ2-1; TRBD1 matches at 8 bases. Per germline, CDR1 SGDLS and CDR2 YYNGEE. The CDR3 sequence is 17 residues long. V was clipped by 3 bases and J by 4 bases; unmatched bases: 12. The CDR3 loop reads CASSGASGGYPYNEQFF. CDR3 coding DNA: TGTGCCAGCAGCGGAGCCTCAGGGGGCTATCCTTACAATGAGCAGTTCTTC. Full variable domain (remainder filled in from reference TRBV9 and TRBJ2-1): DSGVTQTPKHLITATGQRVTLRCSPRSGDLSVYWYQQSLDQGLQFLIQYYNGEERAKGNILERFSAQQFPDLHSELNLSSLELGDSALYFCASSGASGGYPYNEQFFGPGTRLTVL.

The rearrangement uses TRBV28 and TRBJ2-3; D is undetermined. Trimming pared 3 bases from V and 3 bases from J, leaving 4 bases between. Germline assignment: CDR1 MDHEN and CDR2 SYDVKM. This CDR3 has 12 amino acids. The CDR3 DNA reads TGTGCCAGCAGTTTCCAAACAGATACGCAGTATTTT. This codes for CASSFQTDTQYF.

The genes are TRBV6-5 and TRBJ2-7, with 9 bases matching TRBD2. The germline V gene has CDR1 MNHEY and CDR2 SVGAGI. The CDR3 sequence is 15 residues long. V was clipped by 5 bases and J by 2 bases; unmatched bases: 7. CDR3 amino acids: CASSKLAGGAYEQYF. Written as DNA, the CDR3 is TGTGCCAGCAGTAAACTAGCGGGCGGCGCCTACGAGCAGTACTTC.

The J gene is TRBJ2-7, the V gene TRBV18; 9 positions agree with TRBD2. Germline CDR1 KGHSH, CDR2 LQKENI. The CDR3 covers 14 residues. The trim removed 5 bases at V and 3 bases at J, leaving 5 bases unmatched. The CDR3 nucleotides are TGTGCCAGCTCATCAAATAGCGGGAGCTACGAGCAGTACTTC. Translated: CASSSNSGSYEQYF.

The chain has TRBV5-4 and TRBJ2-2, with 7 bases lining up with TRBD1. V was clipped by 2 bases and J by 3 bases; unmatched bases: 4. The germline gives CDR1 SGHNT, CDR2 YYREEE (reference sequence). CDR3 size: 15 residues. In DNA form, the CDR3 reads TGTGCCAGCAGCTTACAGGGGACGGACACCGGGGAGCTGTTTTTT. Translated: CASSLQGTDTGELFF.

This clone occurred once. DNA for the CDR3: TGTGCCAGCAGTTACGAGACTAGCGTCTACAATGAGCAGTTCTTC. It specifies CASSYETSVYNEQFF. The chain joins TRBV6-6 to TRBJ2-1, with 8 bases fitting TRBD2. The germline CDR1 and CDR2 sequences are MNHNY and SVGAGI (reference sequence). The CDR3 contains 15 residues. Losses at the gene ends were 2 bases for V and 3 bases for J; bases not matched to a gene: 3.